These 30 T cell receptor beta chains were sequenced from one sample in a study of T cell repertoires in cytomegalovirus infection (dated by TCRdb to between 2018 and 2021). The data were produced on an Illumina HiSeq 1500. TCRdb reprocessed the public reads (quality trimming at Q25 with fastp, clone calling with MiXCR) and kept in-frame beta chains. When rows share a CDR3 protein, they turn into one entry using the most common DNA and genes. The sample yields 350,000 to 550,000 distinct CDR3 sequences; roughly a third were counted once. The ten largest clones take up roughly 13% of the sample. Sequencing input: PBMCs. These receptors were obtained from a human donor in good health (CMV status not recorded). Some clones in this sample may be carry-over from other donors' samples.

This clonotype was observed a handful of times. This chain joins TRBV10-3 and TRBJ2-2, with no clear D. This CDR3 contains 16 residues. Germline lookup yields CDR1 ENHRY and CDR2 SYGVKD. V lost 0 bases and J lost 2, with 10 bases in between. CDR3 loop: CAISESAGLNTGELFF. CDR3 bases: TGTGCCATCAGTGAGTCGGCAGGATTAAACACCGGGGAGCTGTTTTTT.

This clonotype appeared a few times. The chain couples TRBV12-3 or TRBV12-4 to TRBJ1-1; D is unresolved. The V gene lost 1 base and the J gene lost 1 base, with 4 bases spanning the gap. The CDR3 spans 13 residues. The CDR3: CASSLVTNTEAFF. In nucleotides, the CDR3 is TGTGCCAGCAGTTTAGTCACGAACACTGAAGCTTTCTTT.

This chain joins TRBV20-1 and TRBJ2-7; D may match TRBD1 or TRBD2 (5 bases each). This CDR3 has 13 residues. V gave up 6 bases and J gave up 2 bases, with 14 bases separating them. Germline CDR1 and CDR2: DFQATT and SNEGSKA (reference sequence). The CDR3 DNA follows: TGCAGTGCAGTTGGGACGCCGGCCTACGAGCAGTACTTC. Translated: CSAVGTPAYEQYF.

By frequency in the sample, this clonotype is medium-sized. V is TRBV7-8 and J is TRBJ2-3, with 10 bases identical to TRBD2. CDR3 size: 16 residues. The V and J ends lost 1 base and 3 bases, in that order; junction bases with no gene match: 4. Germline V gene lookup returns CDR1 SGHVS and CDR2 FQNEAQ. CDR3 sequence (DNA): TGTGCCAGCAGCTTAGTAGCGGGGGGCAGGACAGATACGCAGTATTTT. It specifies CASSLVAGGRTDTQYF.

This clonotype was observed a handful of times. This sequence joins TRBV7-2 and TRBJ1-1, with D uncertain. V was trimmed by 5 bases and J by 1 base, leaving 8 bases between them. This CDR3 has 13 amino acids. In germline, CDR1 is SGHTA, CDR2 FQGNSA. In DNA form, the CDR3 reads TGTGCCAGCAGCATCCACCAGAACACTGAAGCTTTCTTT. Translating gives CASSIHQNTEAFF.

Note on this clonotype: This may stem from a read error, because a much larger clone lies one nucleotide away. The chain links TRBV28 to TRBJ1-5; no clear D. From germline, CDR1 is MDHEN and CDR2 SYDVKM. This CDR3 spans 14 amino acids. CDR3 coding DNA: TGTGCCAGCAGTTTATACGAGACCAATCATCCCCAGCATTTT. Residues: CASSLYETNHPQHF.

The CDR3 region is CASSAYGTGSYEQYF. In DNA form, the CDR3 reads TGTGCCAGCAGTGCCTACGGGACAGGTAGCTACGAGCAGTACTTC. This chain joins TRBV28 and TRBJ2-7; 8 bases fit TRBD1. The V segment lost 5 bases and the J segment 3 bases; nucleotides outside the gene matches: 9. The CDR3 has 15 residues. The germline CDR1 and CDR2 sequences are MDHEN and SYDVKM.

This clonotype was picked up many times. The DNA of the CDR3 is TGTGCCAGCAGCCAACGATCGTACCAAGAGACCCAGTACTTC. Translated, it gives CASSQRSYQETQYF. This chain links TRBV7-9 with TRBJ2-5; D call uncertain. There are 14 residues in the CDR3. With 5 bases removed from V and 0 bases from J, the gap between germline ends came to 10 bases. Per germline, CDR1 SEHNR and CDR2 FQNEAQ (reference sequence). Based on the CDR3 plus reference TRBV7-9 and TRBJ2-5, the full variable domain is DTGVSQNPRHKITKRGQNVTFRCDPISEHNRLYWYRQTLGQGPEFLTYFQNEAQLEKSRLLSDRFSAERPKGSFSTLEIQRTEQGDSAMYLCASSQRSYQETQYFGPGTRLLVL.

This clonotype was observed a few times. The V and J genes are TRBV11-2 and TRBJ2-5; 16 nucleotides align to TRBD2. The CDR3 covers 16 residues. V was pared by 2 bases and J by 5 bases, with 2 bases of the junction left unmatched. The germline gives CDR1 SGHAT, CDR2 FQNNGV. The CDR3 loop is CASSLRGLAGGETQYF. As DNA, the CDR3 is TGTGCCAGCAGCTTAAGGGGACTAGCGGGGGGGGAGACCCAGTACTTC.

V usage is TRBV19 and J usage is TRBJ1-2; TRBD1 matches 7 bases. The germline V gene encodes CDR1 LNHDA and CDR2 SQIVND (reference sequence). This CDR3 contains 15 residues. V lost 4 bases and J lost 6; bases outside the gene matches: 11. CDR3 coding DNA: TGTGCCAGTAGTAACCCGACAGGGTATGGGGATGGCTACACCTTC. As protein: CASSNPTGYGDGYTF.

The gene calls are TRBV7-2 and TRBJ2-7; 13 bases fit TRBD2. The CDR3 spans 18 residues. V lost 4 bases, J lost 0 bases, and 9 bases stayed unmatched. Germline V CDR1 and CDR2: SGHTA, FQGNSA. The CDR3 here is CASSSTFGTSGDSYEQYF. The CDR3 coding sequence is TGTGCCAGCAGCTCCACATTCGGGACTAGCGGGGACTCCTACGAGCAGTACTTC.

The chain recombines TRBV7-2 with TRBJ1-2, with 7 bases identical to TRBD1. CDR3 length: 16 amino acids. Germline loops: CDR1 SGHTA, CDR2 FQGNSA. J lost 8 bases, V lost 1 base, and 13 bases had no gene match. The CDR3 DNA is TGTGCCAGCAGCTTAGGCAGGACCGGGACAGAGTTGGGCTACACCTTC. It codes for CASSLGRTGTELGYTF. The full variable domain, completed using reference TRBV7-2 and TRBJ1-2, is GAGVSQSPSNKVTEKGKDVELRCDPISGHTALYWYRQSLGQGLEFLIYFQGNSAPDKSGLPSDRFSAERTGGSVSTLTIQRTQQEDSAVYLCASSLGRTGTELGYTFGSGTRLTVV.

As regards this clonotype: Mismatch with germline at one junction end may stem from a read error. J is TRBJ2-2 and V is TRBV14; the D gene is possibly TRBD2 (5 bases). This CDR3 region has 15 residues. CDR1 and CDR2 (germline): SGHDN, FVKESK. The CDR3 region has the DNA TGTGCCAGCAGCAAAGAGAGGGATAACACCGGGGAGCTGTTTTTT. This codes for CASSKERDNTGELFF.

This clonotype was seen more than once but under ten times. The chain combines TRBV6-5 with TRBJ1-2; 9 bases match TRBD1. Germline loops: CDR1 MNHEY, CDR2 SVGAGI. This CDR3 is 14 amino acids long. J was trimmed by 4 bases and V by 6 bases; bases with no gene match: 6. The CDR3 here is CASRIRDRVYGYTF. The CDR3 nucleotides are TGTGCCAGCAGAATCCGGGACAGGGTCTATGGCTACACCTTC.

The sample holds a few counts of this clonotype. The chain has TRBV12-3 or TRBV12-4 and TRBJ1-1; 10 bases map to TRBD1. This CDR3 contains 16 residues. V was pared by 2 bases and J by 5 bases, with 8 bases of the junction left unmatched. The CDR3 region is CASSLPLGQGTTEAFF. The CDR3 coding sequence is TGTGCCAGCAGTTTACCCCTGGGACAGGGGACTACTGAAGCTTTCTTT.

The table lists this clonotype with a few counts. CDR3 DNA: TGTGCCAGCGGGACAGCCTCTGGAAACACCATATATTTT. Protein: CASGTASGNTIYF. The genes are TRBV6-2 or TRBV6-3 and TRBJ1-3; 7 nucleotides line up with TRBD1. CDR3 length equals 13 residues. The V gene end was trimmed by 8 bases and the J gene end by 0 bases; junction bases not matched to a gene: 1. Germline V gives CDR1 MNHEY, CDR2 SVGEGT.

This chain links TRBV12-3 or TRBV12-4 with TRBJ2-5; 9 bases line up with TRBD2. This CDR3 comprises 13 residues. J lost 0 bases, V lost 11 bases, and 4 bases had no gene match. CDR3 amino acids: CACGGDYQETQYF. CDR3 coding DNA: TGTGCCTGCGGGGGGGACTACCAAGAGACCCAGTACTTC.

This sequence joins TRBV5-1 and TRBJ1-2, with D perhaps TRBD1 (5 bases). From germline, CDR1 is SGHRS and CDR2 YFSETQ. V was trimmed by 0 bases and J by 8 bases, leaving 20 bases between them. The CDR3 has 16 amino acids. The CDR3 loop is CASSLAPGPMTGGYTF. The CDR3 DNA follows: TGCGCCAGCAGCTTGGCCCCAGGGCCGATGACGGGAGGCTACACCTTC.

A word on this clonotype: The CDR3 end shows no conserved phenylalanine or tryptophan, and so a read error is likely. The CDR3 sequence is CASSLSLAGDTYTQYL. The CDR3 bases are TGTGCCAGCAGCTTGAGTCTAGCGGGCGATACGTATACGCAGTATTTG. The chain joins TRBV7-2 to TRBJ2-3; 8 nucleotides align to TRBD2. J lost 7 bases, V lost 3 bases, and 12 bases had no gene match. The length of the CDR3 is 16 residues. The germline gives CDR1 SGHTA, CDR2 FQGNSA.

In its sample, this clonotype was seen once. This may be a read error: a much more frequent sequence differs by one nucleotide. The conserved phenylalanine or tryptophan normally closing the CDR3 is absent here, so this likely arose from a read error. The V gene is TRBV6-1, the J gene TRBJ2-1; D not certain. Trimming stripped 1 base from V and 0 bases from J, with 4 bases between. The germline V gene encodes CDR1 MNHNS and CDR2 SASEGT. This CDR3 contains 14 residues. CDR3 sequence: CASSEVSSYNEQFL. Here the CDR3 DNA reads TGTGCCAGCAGTGAAGTTAGCTCCTACAATGAGCAGTTCTTA.

The V gene is TRBV28, the J gene TRBJ1-2; 8 positions agree with TRBD1. From germline, CDR1 is MDHEN and CDR2 SYDVKM. This CDR3 contains 14 residues. The V segment lost 7 bases and the J segment 8 bases; nucleotides outside the gene matches: 12. The CDR3 sequence: CASTFMQGARGYTF. DNA of the CDR3: TGTGCCAGCACCTTCATGCAGGGGGCCAGGGGCTACACCTTC.

The chain is built from TRBV2 and TRBJ2-7, with D possibly called TRBD1 or TRBD2 (6 bases each). The germline gives CDR1 SNHLY, CDR2 FYNNEI. Trimming stripped 10 bases from V and 0 bases from J, with 13 bases between. This CDR3 is built from 13 residues. The DNA for the CDR3 is TGTGCCAAGCAGGGGAGGAGCTCCTACGAGCAGTACTTC. It encodes CAKQGRSSYEQYF.

This clonotype turned up a few times. V usage is TRBV7-3 and J usage is TRBJ2-2, with 7 positions matching TRBD1. J lost 3 bases, V lost 4 bases, and 8 bases had no gene match. CDR3 length: 16 amino acids. The germline V gene encodes CDR1 SGHTA and CDR2 FQGTGA. The CDR3: CASSSRRDSYTGELFF. The CDR3 DNA reads TGTGCCAGCAGCTCCCGCCGGGACAGCTACACCGGGGAGCTGTTTTTT. Full variable domain (missing parts from reference TRBV7-3 and TRBJ2-2): GAGVSQTPSNKVTEKGKYVELRCDPISGHTALYWYRQSLGQGPEFLIYFQGTGAADDSGLPNDRFFAVRPEGSVSTLKIQRTERGDSAVYLCASSSRRDSYTGELFFGEGSRLTVL.

This clonotype has just a few counts. This rearrangement joins TRBV18 to TRBJ1-3; 10 nucleotides match TRBD1. Germline CDR1 and CDR2: KGHSH and LQKENI. Unmatched junction bases numbered 5, after V lost 3 bases and J lost 0 bases. This CDR3 has 17 residues. The CDR3 DNA sequence: TGTGCCAGCTCACCCGGGACAGGGGCCTCCTCTGGAAACACCATATATTTT. This codes for CASSPGTGASSGNTIYF.

This clonotype showed up just a few times. This chain joins TRBV4-2 and TRBJ1-2, with TRBD1 identical over 7 bases. CDR3 length equals 13 residues. V gave up 5 bases and J gave up 3 bases; unmatched junction bases: 3. The germline CDR1 and CDR2 sequences are LGHNA and YNFKEQ. The CDR3 DNA reads as TGTGCCAGCAGCGACAGGGAGGACTATGGCTACACCTTC. Its translation is CASSDREDYGYTF.

This rearrangement joins TRBV6-5 to TRBJ1-1; 7 bases match TRBD1. There are 14 residues in the CDR3. Germline lookup yields CDR1 MNHEY and CDR2 SVGAGI. V shed 2 bases and J 8 bases; nucleotides not matched to a gene: 8. CDR3 loop: CASSYEGAAQEAFF. The CDR3, as DNA: TGTGCCAGCAGTTACGAGGGGGCAGCCCAAGAAGCTTTCTTT.

The chain carries TRBV7-2 and TRBJ2-5; D unclear. Germline V CDR1 and CDR2: SGHTA, FQGNSA. The CDR3 totals 15 residues. Deletions cut 3 bases from V and 2 bases from J, with 13 bases between. CDR3 in DNA: TGTGCCAGCAGCTTTATGGTACCTGGACAAGAGACCCAGTACTTC. Translating it yields CASSFMVPGQETQYF.

Points on this clonotype: Since the CDR3 does not end with the conserved phenylalanine or tryptophan, this likely comes from a read error. The chain is built from TRBV6-6 and TRBJ2-3; D is undetermined. Germline V gene lookup returns CDR1 MNHNY and CDR2 SVGAGI (reference sequence). CDR3 length: 12 amino acids. CDR3 sequence: CASIYGYDTQYL. In DNA form, the CDR3 reads TGTGCCAGCATTTACGGCTATGATACGCAGTATTTG.

The V gene is TRBV7-6, the J gene TRBJ2-2; TRBD1 agrees at 8 bases. CDR1 is SGHVS, CDR2 FNYEAQ, per germline. The CDR3 totals 14 residues. The trim removed 5 bases at V and 5 bases at J, leaving 4 bases unmatched. CDR3 region: CASSTTGGTGELFF. CDR3 bases: TGTGCCAGCAGCACTACAGGGGGTACCGGGGAGCTGTTTTTT.

The sample holds a few counts of this clonotype. The rearrangement uses TRBV5-1 and TRBJ2-3; D unclear. Trimming took 6 bases from V and 2 from J, leaving 10 bases between them. The CDR3 has 13 amino acids. Germline CDR1 is SGHRS and CDR2 is YFSETQ. CDR3 sequence reads: CASKSRATDTQYF. In nucleotides, the CDR3 is TGCGCCAGCAAGTCCCGGGCCACAGATACGCAGTATTTT.